Sequencing of this T cell receptor (beta chain) was carried out in a study of blood T cells in healthy people across ages. Remarks on this clonotype: Its antigen is unknown.

For the second PCR, which ran for about 7 to 11 cycles, a sample-barcoded 5' primer and a J-beta primer mix were used. TCRdb reprocessed the 5' RACE reads via MiXCR and lists one record per CDR3 protein. The top ten hold 7% to 9.5% of the sample, which has about 1,400,000 distinct CDR3 sequences, 40% to 50% seen once. Points from the study as a whole: Diversity figures based on one million T cells were deemed too low.

PBMCs were isolated at a quantity of at least 7 million per sample. The TCR sequence derives from a young woman in good health. Material for sequencing was blood.

The DNA for the CDR3 is TGTGCCAGCAGTCAACGGGGACAGGGTTCCTACAATGAGCAGTACTTC. Translation gives CASSQRGQGSYNEQYF. V is TRBV12-3 or TRBV12-4 and J is TRBJ2-1; 9 bases are a match to TRBD1. The end of the DNA fits TRBJ2-7 better, so the J call may be wrong. The CDR3 consists of 16 residues.